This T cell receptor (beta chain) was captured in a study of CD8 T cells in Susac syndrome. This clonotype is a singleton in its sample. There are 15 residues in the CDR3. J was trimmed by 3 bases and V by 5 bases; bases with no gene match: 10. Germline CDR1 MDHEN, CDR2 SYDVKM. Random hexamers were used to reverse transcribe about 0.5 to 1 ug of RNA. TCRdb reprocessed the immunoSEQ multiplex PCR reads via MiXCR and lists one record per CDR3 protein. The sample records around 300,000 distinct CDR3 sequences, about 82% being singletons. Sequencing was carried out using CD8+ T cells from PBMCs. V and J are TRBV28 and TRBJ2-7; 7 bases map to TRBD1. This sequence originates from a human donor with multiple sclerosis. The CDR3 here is CASSPGTDLRYEQYF. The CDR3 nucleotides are TGTGCCAGCAGTCCCGGGACAGACCTTCGCTACGAGCAGTACTTC.